This record covers a single T cell receptor beta chain. The antigen is not known. The data stem from a study of cytomegalovirus exposure and HLA in healthy donors. On the study more broadly: The same platform used for the approximately 670 first-cohort repertoires was also used for the approximately 120 validation repertoires, as a later analysis reported.

Sequencing was performed with immunoSEQ multiplex PCR; in TCRdb, only in-frame clones are kept and a portion is missing. The data show 150,000 to 160,000 clones, around 84% seen once. From germline, CDR1 is SGHRS and CDR2 YFSETQ. The V segment lost 4 bases and the J segment 8 bases; nucleotides outside the gene matches: 11. CDR3 length equals 14 residues. Notes on the study in general: 164 TCR beta chains were listed as cytomegalovirus-associated. It was found in a later analysis that first-cohort TCR clusters tended to co-occur in the 90 to 150 validation repertoires. The authors confirmed in vitro that a few CMV-associated chains were specific for CMV antigens.

The sequenced sample was PBMCs. The TCR was taken from a human donor in good health. The V and J genes are TRBV5-1 and TRBJ1-1, with 7 bases matching TRBD1. The chain's CDR3 is CASSTEGRGGEAFF. The DNA of the CDR3 is TGCGCCAGCAGCACCGAGGGGCGAGGGGGCGAAGCTTTCTTT.